Listed below are T cell receptor beta chains from one sample, sequenced in a study of cytomegalovirus exposure and HLA in healthy donors. Some clones are missing from TCRdb's copy, which holds only in-frame ones; the method was immunoSEQ multiplex PCR. The data contain over 75,000 clones, more than 75% of them singletons. The sample was PBMCs. These receptors were collected from a woman in her sixties in good health and CMV-seronegative. The CDR3 runs from the conserved cysteine through the conserved F or W. A D gene is named only where the DNA matches it firmly. Size tells how often a clone was seen (once, few, many) or the class of an expanded clone, and some rows leave it out.

d_call: TRBD1
j_call: TRBJ1-4
clone_size: NA
v_call: TRBV30
cdr3_nt: TGTGCCTGGAGATCCACCGGGACAGGGCCCCGTGCAACTAATGAAAAACTGTTTTTT
cdr3_aa: CAWRSTGTGPRATNEKLFF

d_call: TRBD1
j_call: TRBJ2-1
clone_size: NA
v_call: TRBV9
cdr3_nt: TGTGCCAGCAGCCTTTCTACAGGGGGCGATGAGCAGTTCTTC
cdr3_aa: CASSLSTGGDEQFF

d_call: NA
j_call: TRBJ1-6
clone_size: NA
v_call: TRBV6-5
cdr3_nt: TGTGCCAGCAGTTACGGCCGGGCGGGTATTGATTCACCCCTCCACTTT
cdr3_aa: CASSYGRAGIDSPLHF

d_call: NA
j_call: TRBJ1-5
clone_size: NA
v_call: TRBV28
cdr3_nt: TGTGCCAGCACCCTCCTCAGTCATAATCAGCCCCAGCATTTT
cdr3_aa: CASTLLSHNQPQHF

d_call: TRBD1
j_call: TRBJ1-1
clone_size: NA
v_call: TRBV11-2
cdr3_nt: TGTGCCAGCAGCTTAATATGGGGACAGGGGAACACTGAAGCTTTCTTT
cdr3_aa: CASSLIWGQGNTEAFF

d_call: TRBD1
j_call: TRBJ1-1
clone_size: NA
v_call: TRBV28
cdr3_nt: TGTGCCAGCAGTAGACGGACAGGAAGAAACACTGAAGCTTTCTTT
cdr3_aa: CASSRRTGRNTEAFF

d_call: NA
j_call: TRBJ2-6
clone_size: NA
v_call: TRBV28
cdr3_nt: TGTGCCAGCAGTTTACAAGGGGCCAACGTCCTGACTTTC
cdr3_aa: CASSLQGANVLTF

d_call: NA
j_call: TRBJ2-2
clone_size: NA
v_call: TRBV28
cdr3_nt: TGTGCCAGCAGGATGGGAGGTGCCAACACCGGGGAGCTGTTTTTT
cdr3_aa: CASRMGGANTGELFF

d_call: NA
j_call: TRBJ2-7
clone_size: NA
v_call: TRBV2
cdr3_nt: TGTGCCAGCAGAGCGGGACAGGCGATTATCTACGAGCAGTACTTC
cdr3_aa: CASRAGQAIIYEQYF

d_call: TRBD2
j_call: TRBJ2-3
clone_size: NA
v_call: TRBV27
cdr3_nt: TGTGCCAGCAATCCACTAGCGGGAGTGGAAGATACGCAGTATTTT
cdr3_aa: CASNPLAGVEDTQYF

d_call: NA
j_call: TRBJ1-1
clone_size: once
v_call: TRBV16
cdr3_nt: TGTGCCAGCAGCCAAAGACAAATGAACACTGAAGCTTTCTTT
cdr3_aa: CASSQRQMNTEAFF

d_call: TRBD2
j_call: TRBJ2-1
clone_size: few
v_call: TRBV6-1
cdr3_nt: TGTGCCAGCAGTGATAGGGGCCTTGGCGGGGGGGCCCCTGAGCAGTTCTTC
cdr3_aa: CASSDRGLGGGAPEQFF

d_call: NA
j_call: TRBJ1-2
clone_size: NA
v_call: TRBV7-9
cdr3_nt: TGTGCCAGCAGCTTAGCAGGGGCACTATATGGCTACACCTTC
cdr3_aa: CASSLAGALYGYTF

d_call: TRBD1
j_call: TRBJ2-7
clone_size: NA
v_call: TRBV19
cdr3_nt: TGTGCCAGTAGTACCCCGGGACAGGGGGTCGAGCAGTACTTC
cdr3_aa: CASSTPGQGVEQYF

d_call: NA
j_call: TRBJ2-7
clone_size: NA
v_call: TRBV4-3
cdr3_nt: TGCGCCAGCAGCCAAGGTGGTAGCGGCGAGCAGTACTTC
cdr3_aa: CASSQGGSGEQYF

d_call: TRBD2
j_call: TRBJ2-3
clone_size: NA
v_call: TRBV7-6
cdr3_nt: TGTGCCAGCAGCTCGGCTAGCGGGAGGGGAGCAGATACGCAGTATTTT
cdr3_aa: CASSSASGRGADTQYF

d_call: NA
j_call: TRBJ2-5
clone_size: NA
v_call: TRBV7-9
cdr3_nt: TGTGCCAGCAGCCTACCGTGGGAGACCCAGTACTTC
cdr3_aa: CASSLPWETQYF

d_call: NA
j_call: TRBJ2-5
clone_size: NA
v_call: TRBV2
cdr3_nt: TGTGCCAGCAGTGTGCGCGAGACCCAGTACTTC
cdr3_aa: CASSVRETQYF

d_call: TRBD2
j_call: TRBJ2-3
clone_size: few
v_call: TRBV4-1
cdr3_nt: TGCGCCAGCAGCCAAGATGCCCTTAGCGGGTACTACACAGATACGCAGTATTTT
cdr3_aa: CASSQDALSGYYTDTQYF

d_call: TRBD2
j_call: TRBJ2-1
clone_size: NA
v_call: TRBV5-4
cdr3_nt: TGTGCCAGCAGCTTTGGGCAACTAGCGGGAACCAGTGAGCAGTTCTTC
cdr3_aa: CASSFGQLAGTSEQFF

d_call: TRBD1
j_call: TRBJ1-1
clone_size: NA
v_call: TRBV2
cdr3_nt: TGTGCCAGCACCCAAGCCGCCGTAGACAGGGCGAACACTGAAGCTTTCTTT
cdr3_aa: CASTQAAVDRANTEAFF

d_call: NA
j_call: TRBJ1-1
clone_size: few
v_call: TRBV28
cdr3_nt: TGTGCCAGTACAAACAGGGTAACTGAAGCTTTCTTT
cdr3_aa: CASTNRVTEAFF

d_call: NA
j_call: TRBJ1-2
clone_size: NA
v_call: TRBV7-2
cdr3_nt: TGTGCCAGCAGCTTAGGAGGCGTCCCTAACTATGGCTACACCTTC
cdr3_aa: CASSLGGVPNYGYTF

d_call: TRBD2
j_call: TRBJ2-5
clone_size: NA
v_call: TRBV6-5
cdr3_nt: TGTGCCAGCAGTACGCTAGCGGGGGGAGAGACCCAGTACTTC
cdr3_aa: CASSTLAGGETQYF

d_call: TRBD2
j_call: TRBJ2-1
clone_size: NA
v_call: TRBV30
cdr3_nt: TGTGCCTGGTCGGAATTGGGTAGCGGGACCTACAATGAGCAGTTCTTC
cdr3_aa: CAWSELGSGTYNEQFF

d_call: NA
j_call: TRBJ2-5
clone_size: NA
v_call: TRBV18
cdr3_nt: TGTGCCAGCTCACCGGCAGGGGACCAAGAGACCCAGTACTTC
cdr3_aa: CASSPAGDQETQYF

d_call: TRBD1
j_call: TRBJ1-5
clone_size: NA
v_call: TRBV2
cdr3_nt: TGTGCCAGCAGTGGGGTCTCGGGACAGAGTAATCAGCCCCAGCATTTT
cdr3_aa: CASSGVSGQSNQPQHF

d_call: TRBD1
j_call: TRBJ2-7
clone_size: NA
v_call: TRBV5-1
cdr3_nt: TGCGCCAGCAGCTCAAACAGGGGGCCCCACGAGCAGTACTTC
cdr3_aa: CASSSNRGPHEQYF